The next 17 T cell receptor beta chains were all read from a single sample in a study of blood T cell repertoires in COVID-19. Repertoires were generated with immunoSEQ multiplex PCR, while TCRdb's copy carries only in-frame clones and drops some. The sample consists of about 350,000 clones, around 90% of them appearing once. Sequencing used peripheral blood. The receptors were sampled from a woman aged 55-69 years with COVID-19, enrolled during active disease.

This clone was recorded only once. The chain uses TRBV20-1 and TRBJ2-7; 7 bases agree with TRBD1. This CDR3 contains 11 residues. Trimming took 5 bases from V and 6 from J; bases not matched to a gene: 4. The germline gives CDR1 DFQATT, CDR2 SNEGSKA (reference sequence). This CDR3 is CSASNRGEQYF. CDR3 coding DNA: TGCAGTGCTTCGAACAGGGGCGAGCAGTACTTC.

The CDR3 DNA sequence: TGCAGCGTCCCAGCGGGGGGGCCTGGCTACACCTTC. Encoded protein: CSVPAGGPGYTF. The J gene is TRBJ1-2, the V gene TRBV29-1, with D possibly TRBD1 on 6 matching bases. CDR1 is SQVTM, CDR2 ANQGSEA, per germline. CDR3 length equals 12 residues. V shed 6 bases and J shed 7 bases, with 15 bases lying between them.

The chain has TRBV6-5 and TRBJ1-2, with 7 bases fitting TRBD1. Germline trimming cut 6 bases from V and 10 bases from J; bases unmatched to any gene: 8. The CDR3 has 12 residues. Per germline, CDR1 MNHEY and CDR2 SVGAGI. Here the CDR3 DNA reads TGTGCCAGCAGCAAATCACAGGGGACCTACACCTTC. Translation: CASSKSQGTYTF.

CDR3 in DNA: TGTGCCAGCAGCCAAAGCAGGGGGTCCCTAGATACGCAGTATTTT. Translation gives CASSQSRGSLDTQYF. V usage is TRBV11-2 and J usage is TRBJ2-3, with TRBD1 matching over 7 bases. V dropped 5 bases and J dropped 5; count of bases not matched to a gene: 10. The CDR3 sequence is 15 residues long. Per the germline V gene, CDR1 is SGHAT and CDR2 is FQNNGV.

V gene TRBV5-1 combines with J gene TRBJ1-1; D might be TRBD1 (6 bases). Germline V gives CDR1 SGHRS, CDR2 YFSETQ. The CDR3 extends over 16 amino acids. Trimming removed 2 bases at V and 7 bases at J, with 21 bases between. The CDR3 bases are TGCGCCAGCAGCTTACCAACAGGAGGGGGGGTAAGTGAAGCTTTCTTT. As protein: CASSLPTGGGVSEAFF.

The rearrangement joins TRBV18 to TRBJ1-2; D gene unclear. The V gene lost 0 bases and the J gene lost 7 bases, with 9 bases spanning the gap. The length of the CDR3 is 13 residues. Germline CDR1 and CDR2: KGHSH and LQKENI. The CDR3 here is CASSPPTGSGYTF. The DNA of the CDR3 is TGTGCCAGCTCACCACCAACCGGGAGTGGCTACACCTTC.

The chain has TRBV5-1 and TRBJ2-1; D perhaps matches TRBD1 (6 bases). Germline loops: CDR1 SGHRS, CDR2 YFSETQ. CDR3 length: 13 amino acids. V was cut by 5 bases and J by 9 bases, with 15 bases left in between. The CDR3 region has the DNA TGCGCCAGCAGGATGGGGGCGGCACGTGAGCAGTTCTTC. It is translated as CASRMGAAREQFF. Complete variable domain (other parts from reference TRBV5-1 and TRBJ2-1): KAGVTQTPRYLIKTRGQQVTLSCSPISGHRSVSWYQQTPGQGLQFLFEYFSETQRNKGNFPGRFSGRQFSNSRSEMNVSTLELGDSALYLCASRMGAAREQFFGPGTRLTVL.

The chain recombines TRBV6-1 with TRBJ1-2; tentatively, D is TRBD1 (5 bases). Between the trimmed V and J ends, which lost 3 bases and 3 bases, there was a span of 14 bases. CDR3 length equals 15 residues. The germline V gene encodes CDR1 MNHNS and CDR2 SASEGT. DNA of the CDR3: TGTGCCAGCAGTGATACAGGCGTGAGGCACTATGGCTACACCTTC. It yields the protein CASSDTGVRHYGYTF.

The rearrangement uses TRBV6-1 and TRBJ1-6, with TRBD1 identical over 7 bases. V lost 3 bases, J lost 6 bases, and 2 bases stayed unmatched. CDR3 length: 14 amino acids. From germline, CDR1 is MNHNS and CDR2 SASEGT. The CDR3 DNA reads TGTGCCAGCAGTGACGACAGGGTTAATTCACCCCTCCACTTT. Protein: CASSDDRVNSPLHF.

This chain uses TRBV5-4 with TRBJ1-4; maybe TRBD1 (5 bases). The CDR3 contains 14 residues. V was trimmed by 4 bases and J by 7 bases, leaving 14 bases between them. CDR1 SGHNT and CDR2 YYREEE come from the germline V gene (reference sequence). CDR3: CASSPAGDGEKLFF. CDR3 DNA: TGTGCCAGCAGCCCGGCGGGGGACGGTGAAAAACTGTTTTTT.

The J gene is TRBJ2-7, the V gene TRBV4-2; a weak D match, TRBD2 (5 bases). In germline, CDR1 is LGHNA, CDR2 YNFKEQ. Trimming took 0 bases from V and 2 from J, leaving 17 bases between them. The CDR3 is made up of 17 amino acids. The CDR3: CASSQDLTRTFTYEQYF. Here the CDR3 DNA reads TGTGCCAGCAGCCAAGACTTAACTAGGACGTTCACCTACGAGCAGTACTTC.

This chain connects TRBV2 to TRBJ2-3; 11 nucleotides agree with TRBD1. Trimming cost V 4 bases and J 4 bases; bases outside gene matches: 4. Looked up from germline, CDR1 is SNHLY and CDR2 is FYNNEI. The length of the CDR3 is 15 residues. The CDR3 is CASSVWTGGADTQYF. The DNA of the CDR3 is TGTGCCAGCAGTGTCTGGACAGGGGGCGCAGATACGCAGTATTTT.

This sequence joins TRBV3-1 (or the pseudogene TRBV3-2) and TRBJ2-2, with TRBD1 matching over 11 bases. The trim removed 5 bases at V and 6 bases at J, leaving 11 bases unmatched. The CDR3 sequence is 17 residues long. Germline loops: CDR1 LGHDT, CDR2 YNNKEL (reference sequence). The CDR3 coding sequence is TGTGCCAGCAGCAAGCGCGGGACAGGGGGAGGTTCCGGGGAGCTGTTTTTT. Protein: CASSKRGTGGGSGELFF.

This chain uses TRBV28 with TRBJ1-1; D perhaps matches TRBD1 (6 bases). The germline V gene has CDR1 MDHEN and CDR2 SYDVKM. This CDR3 spans 13 amino acids. V shed 10 bases and J shed 7 bases, with 19 bases lying between them. CDR3 amino acids: CATARVQQGEAFF. DNA of the CDR3: TGTGCCACCGCCAGGGTTCAACAGGGTGAAGCTTTCTTT. Supplemented by reference TRBV28 and TRBJ1-1, the full variable domain reads DVKVTQSSRYLVKRTGEKVFLECVQDMDHENMFWYRQDPGLGLRLIYFSYDVKMKEKGDIPEGYSVSREKKERFSLILESASTNQTSMYLCATARVQQGEAFFGQGTRLTVV.

V and J are TRBV20-1 and TRBJ2-7; D remains unclear. This CDR3 has 12 residues. V lost 3 bases and J lost 1, with 7 bases in between. From germline, CDR1 is DFQATT and CDR2 SNEGSKA (reference sequence). The CDR3 DNA reads TGCAGTGCTAGTACGACTTCCTACGAGCAGTACTTC. Its translation: CSASTTSYEQYF.

Concerning this clone itself: The same CDR3 also results from other DNA sequences found in this sample. The rearrangement links TRBV5-1 to TRBJ2-2, with D possibly TRBD1 on 5 matching bases. The CDR3 is 13 amino acids. Germline CDR1 is SGHRS and CDR2 is YFSETQ. V lost 2 bases and J lost 5, with 7 bases in between. The CDR3 DNA follows: TGCGCCAGCAGCTTTCAGGGTACCGGGGAGCTGTTTTTT. As protein: CASSFQGTGELFF. The full variable domain, in which reference TRBV5-1 and TRBJ2-2 provide the parts outside the CDR3, is KAGVTQTPRYLIKTRGQQVTLSCSPISGHRSVSWYQQTPGQGLQFLFEYFSETQRNKGNFPGRFSGRQFSNSRSEMNVSTLELGDSALYLCASSFQGTGELFFGEGSRLTVL.

V and J are TRBV5-1 and TRBJ1-4, with TRBD1 matching over 11 bases. The CDR3 spans 19 residues. The germline CDR1 and CDR2 sequences are SGHRS and YFSETQ. Losses at the gene ends were 1 base for V and 0 bases for J; bases not matched to a gene: 8. CDR3 sequence (DNA): TGCGCCAGCAGCTTGTATGGACAGGGGGCTTTTGCAACTAATGAAAAACTGTTTTTT. This gives the protein CASSLYGQGAFATNEKLFF.